This T cell receptor (beta chain) was sequenced during a study of neurological immune-mediated disorders. TCRdb ran MiXCR on the 5' RACE reads and lists one entry per CDR3 protein. Of about 38,000 distinct CDR3 sequences listed, about 9.9% are singletons. With V trimmed by 6 bases and J by 7 bases, 4 bases remained unmatched. CDR3 length equals 13 residues. There are many counts of this clonotype. V is TRBV12-3 or TRBV12-4 and J is TRBJ1-5; 9 bases are shared with TRBD1. The receptor was derived from a woman under 40 with HTLV-1-associated myelopathy (HAM/TSP). Sequencing input: CD4+ T cells from blood. CDR3 in amino acids: CASSPTGGQPQHF. The DNA for the CDR3 is TGTGCCAGCAGCCCTACAGGGGGCCAGCCCCAGCATTTT.